The 14 T cell receptor beta chains in this list originate from one sample, sequenced in a study of blood T cell repertoires in COVID-19. Assay: immunoSEQ multiplex PCR; the TCRdb copy retains only in-frame clones and omits some. The sample lists about 250,000 clones; 70% to 90% were seen once. Specimen: peripheral blood. The receptors originated from a man aged 18 to 30 with active or convalescent COVID-19.

This clone occurred once. This chain links TRBV18 with TRBJ2-7; a weak D match, TRBD1 (6 bases). This CDR3 spans 15 amino acids. With 0 bases removed from V and 5 bases from J, the gap between germline ends came to 14 bases. Germline CDR1 is KGHSH and CDR2 is LQKENI. The CDR3 DNA reads TGTGCCAGCTCACCACCGGGGGCCTCGCAGAACGAGCAGTACTTC. Translated, it gives CASSPPGASQNEQYF.

J is TRBJ2-4 and V is TRBV6-9; D uncertain. CDR3 size: 9 residues. Trimming removed 10 bases from V and 5 bases from J, with 3 bases in between. Per germline, CDR1 MNHGY and CDR2 SVAAGI. CDR3 in DNA: TGTGCCACCGAAAACATTCAGTACTTC. As protein: CATENIQYF.

As regards this clone: This specimen includes other DNA sequences encoding the same CDR3. The V call is TRBV18, the J call TRBJ1-2; TRBD1 matches 7 bases. Germline trimming cut 3 bases from V and 3 bases from J; bases unmatched to any gene: 1. Germline V gene lookup returns CDR1 KGHSH and CDR2 LQKENI. The CDR3 covers 13 residues. The CDR3 loop reads CASSPQGDYGYTF. As DNA, the CDR3 is TGTGCCAGCTCACCTCAGGGGGACTATGGCTACACCTTC.

In nucleotides, the CDR3 is TGTGCCAGCTCCGCTAGCGGGAGGGGAGAGACCCAGTACTTC. It yields the protein CASSASGRGETQYF. The chain has TRBV7-2 and TRBJ2-5; 12 bases are a match to TRBD2. Trimming cost V 8 bases and J 4 bases; bases outside gene matches: 5. Germline V gene sequence: CDR1 SGHTA, CDR2 FQGNSA. The CDR3 contains 14 residues.

The gene calls are TRBV4-3 and TRBJ2-7, with a tentative D call TRBD1 (5 bases). The CDR3 spans 12 residues. Trimming removed 1 base at V and 7 bases at J, with 8 bases between. Per the germline V gene, CDR1 is LGHNA and CDR2 is YSLEER. CDR3 nucleotide sequence: TGCGCCAGCAGCCAAGTCACAGGAGAGCAGTACTTC. This codes for CASSQVTGEQYF.

The chain couples TRBV7-3 to TRBJ2-2, with D tentatively TRBD1 (7 bases). V shed 6 bases and J shed 4 bases, with 12 bases lying between them. From germline, CDR1 is SGHTA and CDR2 FQGTGA. CDR3 length: 14 amino acids. The CDR3 DNA reads as TGTGCCAGCAGATACCAGGGGGGCACCGGGGAGCTGTTTTTT. As protein: CASRYQGGTGELFF.

This clone appeared once. V and J are TRBV28 and TRBJ1-1; D is unresolved. CDR3 size: 10 residues. Germline V lookup: CDR1 MDHEN, CDR2 SYDVKM. The V and J ends lost 4 bases and 6 bases respectively, with 3 bases between them. The CDR3 nucleotides read TGTGCCAGCAGTTCCTCTGAAGCTTTCTTT. This gives the protein CASSSSEAFF.

This rearrangement joins TRBV19 to TRBJ2-7; maybe TRBD2 (5 bases). V was clipped by 6 bases and J by 3 bases, with 12 bases between them. Per the germline V gene, CDR1 is LNHDA and CDR2 is SQIVND (reference sequence). This CDR3 spans 13 amino acids. DNA for the CDR3: TGTGCCAGTAGGCGGCGGGCCGACTACGAGCAGTACTTC. This sequence encodes CASRRRADYEQYF.

The chain carries TRBV30 and TRBJ1-2; D gene ambiguous. The CDR3 loop spans 14 amino acids. Trimming shortened V by 2 bases and J by 2 bases, and 12 bases separated the two germline ends. Germline CDR1 reads GTSNPN; CDR2 reads SVGIG (reference sequence). Here the CDR3 reads CAWSTGQPNYGYTF. As DNA, the CDR3 is TGTGCCTGGAGTACTGGGCAGCCCAACTATGGCTACACCTTC.

The rearrangement joins TRBV5-8 to TRBJ2-6, with TRBD1 identical over 7 bases. The V gene end was trimmed by 3 bases and the J gene end by 4 bases; junction bases not matched to a gene: 7. The CDR3 spans 16 residues. Looked up from germline, CDR1 is SGHTS and CDR2 is YDEGEE. The CDR3 reads CASSYKTGNGANVLTF. DNA of the CDR3: TGTGCCAGCAGCTACAAGACAGGGAACGGGGCCAACGTCCTGACTTTC.

The rearrangement uses TRBV7-9 and TRBJ1-2; 7 nucleotides align to TRBD1. The CDR3 length is 15 residues. The junction had 10 bases not matched to a gene; V was cut back by 5 bases and J by 4 bases. Per the germline V gene, CDR1 is SEHNR and CDR2 is FQNEAQ (reference sequence). CDR3: CASSATPGQRYGYTF. As DNA, the CDR3 is TGTGCCAGCAGCGCCACCCCGGGACAGCGCTATGGCTACACCTTC. The full variable domain, rest sourced from reference TRBV7-9 and TRBJ1-2, is DTGVSQNPRHKITKRGQNVTFRCDPISEHNRLYWYRQTLGQGPEFLTYFQNEAQLEKSRLLSDRFSAERPKGSFSTLEIQRTEQGDSAMYLCASSATPGQRYGYTFGSGTRLTVV.

The chain employs TRBV11-2 and TRBJ2-5; 8 nucleotides line up with TRBD2. CDR1 is SGHAT and CDR2 is FQNNGV in the germline V gene. After removal of 2 bases from V and 2 bases from J, the junction contained 16 bases not matched to a gene. This CDR3 has 19 residues. This CDR3 is CASSLFGSGMAGGQETQYF. In nucleotides, the CDR3 is TGTGCCAGCAGCTTATTTGGGAGCGGGATGGCGGGAGGACAAGAGACCCAGTACTTC.

V and J are TRBV13 and TRBJ1-4; D is ambiguous. CDR3 size: 15 residues. V gave up 4 bases and J gave up 0 bases, with 9 bases separating them. The germline gives CDR1 PRHDT, CDR2 FYEKMQ (reference sequence). CDR3 residues: CASSSTLATNEKLFF. The CDR3 region has the DNA TGTGCCAGCAGCTCCACATTGGCAACTAATGAAAAACTGTTTTTT.

This sequence joins TRBV29-1 and TRBJ1-3, with 8 bases aligning to TRBD1. CDR1 is SQVTM, CDR2 ANQGSEA, per germline. This CDR3 is built from 15 residues. The ends lost 7 bases at V and 0 bases at J; junction bases unmatched: 8. The CDR3 nucleotides are TGCAGCGACCGGACAGGGCAAAACTCTGGAAACACCATATATTTT. Its protein product is CSDRTGQNSGNTIYF.